In this sample, the clone carrying this TCR beta chain turned up a few times. CDR1 and CDR2 from the germline V gene are MNHEY and SVGAGI. V was cut by 8 bases and J by 4 bases, with 8 bases left in between. The CDR3 has 11 residues. Healthy bone marrow donors formed the donor group. In nominal health when sampled, donors likely had unrecorded immune exposures nonetheless. This entry comes from a study of cytomegalovirus exposure and HLA in healthy donors. Use of 60 Vbeta and 13 Jbeta primers characterized the PCR. Sequencing was performed with immunoSEQ multiplex PCR; in TCRdb, only in-frame clones are kept and a portion is missing. The table lists some 200,000 clones, around 70% of them singletons.

Sequences were obtained from PBMCs. The sequence was collected from a man in his forties or fifties in good health and CMV-seropositive. The chain combines TRBV6-5 with TRBJ1-1, with a tentative D call TRBD1 (5 bases). The CDR3 nucleotides are TGTGCCAGCTTGGGGGGCACTGAAGCTTTCTTT. The encoded protein is CASLGGTEAFF.